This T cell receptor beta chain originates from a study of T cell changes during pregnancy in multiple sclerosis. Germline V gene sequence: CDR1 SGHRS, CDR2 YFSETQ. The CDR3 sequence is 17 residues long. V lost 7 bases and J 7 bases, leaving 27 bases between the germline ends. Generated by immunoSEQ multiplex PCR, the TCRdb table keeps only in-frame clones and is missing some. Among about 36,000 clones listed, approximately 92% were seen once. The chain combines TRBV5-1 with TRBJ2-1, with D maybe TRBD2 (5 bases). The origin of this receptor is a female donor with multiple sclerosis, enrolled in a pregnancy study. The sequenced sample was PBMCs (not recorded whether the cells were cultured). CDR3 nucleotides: TGCGCCAGCTCCTACGGGTCCGGACTCCCGGTAGGGAATGAGCAGTTCTTC. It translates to CASSYGSGLPVGNEQFF.